The sequence of this T cell receptor beta chain was determined in a study of Ad26.COV2.S vaccination and SARS-CoV-2 variants. Germline CDR1 SGHRS, CDR2 YFSETQ. The CDR3 sequence is 13 residues long. Trimming shortened V by 7 bases and J by 1 base, and 11 bases separated the two germline ends. A note on this clone: Its antigen remains unidentified.

Whole-study findings and limits: Placebo recipients trailed vaccine recipients in spike-specific TCR breadth. TCR breadth and depth analyses may have underestimated total T cell responses.

Profiled with immunoSEQ multiplex PCR; TCRdb holds only in-frame clones, not every one. The repertoire holds 43,000 or so clones, with roughly 84% as singletons. The sample in question was peripheral blood, obtained after recovery from COVID-19. The TCR was taken from a human donor who had recovered from COVID-19. The chain carries TRBV5-1 and TRBJ2-5, with D perhaps matching TRBD1 (6 bases). The CDR3 bases are TGCGCCAGCTGGGGACAAATCCAAGAGACCCAGTACTTC. This sequence encodes CASWGQIQETQYF.